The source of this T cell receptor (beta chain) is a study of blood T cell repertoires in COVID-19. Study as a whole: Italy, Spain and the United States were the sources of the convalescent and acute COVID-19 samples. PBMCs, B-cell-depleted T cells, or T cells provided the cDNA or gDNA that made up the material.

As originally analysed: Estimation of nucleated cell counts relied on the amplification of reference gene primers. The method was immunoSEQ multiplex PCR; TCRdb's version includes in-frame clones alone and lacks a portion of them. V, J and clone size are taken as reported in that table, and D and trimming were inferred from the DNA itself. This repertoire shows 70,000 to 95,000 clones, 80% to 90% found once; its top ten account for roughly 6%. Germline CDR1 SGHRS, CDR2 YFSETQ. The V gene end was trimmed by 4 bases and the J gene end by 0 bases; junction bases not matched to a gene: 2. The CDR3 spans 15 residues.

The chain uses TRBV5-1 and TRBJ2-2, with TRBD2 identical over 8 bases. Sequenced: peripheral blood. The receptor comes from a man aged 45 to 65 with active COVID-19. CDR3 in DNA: TGCGCCAGCAGCCTTAGCGGGGCGAACACCGGGGAGCTGTTTTTT. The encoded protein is CASSLSGANTGELFF.